This T cell receptor beta chain was identified during a study of tumor-infiltrating lymphocytes in primary liver carcinoma. For the study at large: Resecting the tumor surgically was how the patients' primary liver carcinoma was treated. All patients, whether men or women, fell within 30 to 69 years of age. Study-level results: CD8+ and CD4+ repertoires went uncompared, the samples being bulk unsorted. Tumor specimens were characterized by a significantly higher top-250-clone fraction than blood (p = 0.039).

The investigators made TCR beta cDNA from about 500 ng total RNA, using a constant-region primer. Three rounds of nested multiplex PCR with slightly modified ARM-PCR produced TCR beta libraries. Each CDR3 protein is one row after TCRdb ran MiXCR on the multiplex PCR reads. This table has just over 300,000 distinct CDR3 sequences, roughly three fifths appearing once. Comments on this clonotype: The antigen is undetermined. A read error is possible here, since a much larger clone lies one base away.

They got blood RNA out of unsorted whole blood and also pulled out germline DNA. Source material: peripheral blood. This clonotype originated in a young woman with primary liver carcinoma and hepatitis B virus infection.

The CDR3 DNA follows: TGTGTCAGCAGTTACTCGAAGATTAGGGAGGTCGGGGGCTACGAGCAGTACTTC. This gives the protein CVSSYSKIREVGGYEQYF. The chain links TRBV6-6 to TRBJ2-7; weak D call: TRBD2 (6 bases). Germline V lookup: CDR1 MNHNY, CDR2 SVGAGI (reference sequence). The CDR3 is 18 amino acids.